The present T cell receptor beta chain was sequenced within a study of immune evolution from preneoplasia to lung adenocarcinoma (dated by TCRdb to about 2021). Regarding the complete study: No AAH lesions showed HLA loss of heterozygosity, compared with around 7% of AIS, over 12% of MIA and about a third of ADC lesions. It was reported in the study that approximately 100 samples were used for TCR sequencing. The sample size was set by how many specimens were available, not by a prior power calculation. Resected precursor lesions (AAH, AIS, MIA) and invasive adenocarcinomas were each compared against paired morphologically normal lung tissue. In total, the cohort included some 54 patients with pulmonary nodules, all of whom underwent surgical resection. TCR sequencing data were obtained from about 46 patients. Class I HLA alleles were inferred from exome data with POLYSOLVER, and allele-specific HLA loss was detected with LOHHLA. The immune data were integrated with whole exome sequencing and methylation data from the same cohort of nodules. The study combined immune gene expression, TCR sequencing and multiplex immunofluorescence to profile immune contexture across lung adenocarcinoma precursors and invasive adenocarcinoma. Results the study describes overall, beyond this receptor: The highest clonality was observed in normal lung, whereas higher T cell density and diversity but lower clonality appeared to be present in later-stage lesions. Because every patient came from Japan and China, how well the results apply to Western populations was uncertain. The highest top T cell clone frequencies were observed in normal lung, and a progressive decrease in top T cell clone frequencies appeared to occur from AAH through AIS, MIA and invasive adenocarcinoma. Findings were based on association rather than direct causation; larger cohorts with long-term follow-up and longitudinal biopsies were deemed needed. Compared with EGFR-mutant or double wild-type lesions, KRAS-mutant nodules had the highest T cell clonality.

The immunoSEQ hsTCRbeta Kit was used to sequence TCR beta CDR3 regions from DNA. In the paper's pipeline: The ImmunoSEQ Analyzer was used to analyse the TCR sequencing data. T cell clonality was defined as 1 minus Pielou's evenness computed on productive rearrangements. To measure T cell diversity, the inverse Simpson index was applied to productive templates. T cell density was defined as TCR beta template counts normalized to usable DNA, with usable DNA estimated by amplification and sequencing of housekeeping genes. Two-sided Kruskal-Wallis tests were used to compare TCR metrics across histologic stages. This immuneACCESS table, as held by TCRdb, lists in-frame sequences with V and J called but not all clones. Of the missing ones, under half trace to an unresolved V gene in checked studies; the others have no known cause. V and J calls and clone size are given by that table; D and trimming were obtained from the DNA. This sample is represented by about 9,500 clones; 90% of them were singletons. Over 2% of the sample belongs to the ten largest clones.

The patients had resection in Japan or China between the mid-2010s and the late 2010s. Two lung cancer pathologists independently confirmed the histologic diagnosis of each case on H&E slides. Macro-dissection after pathologic assessment enriched premalignant or tumor cells for nucleic acid extraction. DNA was isolated from FFPE tissue using the AllPrep DNA/RNA FFPE Kit. In the case of this clone: The antigen it recognizes is unknown. Within one base of it there is no much larger clone, and no base qualities were kept.

CDR1 SGHAT and CDR2 FQNNGV are derived from the germline V gene. V sheds 7 bases and J sheds 2 bases, leaving 5 bases between their ends. CDR3 length: 11 amino acids, cysteine to phenylalanine. The read is trimmed to its CDR3 DNA, 33 bases read in frame from base 1. The receptor chain draws on TRBV11-2 and TRBJ1-1, with an unclear D gene assignment. The sequencing input was FFPE invasive lung adenocarcinoma tissue. Read against the paper, the sample's cell subset or site label means: frankly invasive lung adenocarcinoma (ADC). This sequence originates from a person aged 70 to 85 with invasive lung adenocarcinoma. At the DNA level, the sequence is TGTGCCAGCACCCAAAACACTGAAGCTTTCTTT. It codes for CASTQNTEAFF.